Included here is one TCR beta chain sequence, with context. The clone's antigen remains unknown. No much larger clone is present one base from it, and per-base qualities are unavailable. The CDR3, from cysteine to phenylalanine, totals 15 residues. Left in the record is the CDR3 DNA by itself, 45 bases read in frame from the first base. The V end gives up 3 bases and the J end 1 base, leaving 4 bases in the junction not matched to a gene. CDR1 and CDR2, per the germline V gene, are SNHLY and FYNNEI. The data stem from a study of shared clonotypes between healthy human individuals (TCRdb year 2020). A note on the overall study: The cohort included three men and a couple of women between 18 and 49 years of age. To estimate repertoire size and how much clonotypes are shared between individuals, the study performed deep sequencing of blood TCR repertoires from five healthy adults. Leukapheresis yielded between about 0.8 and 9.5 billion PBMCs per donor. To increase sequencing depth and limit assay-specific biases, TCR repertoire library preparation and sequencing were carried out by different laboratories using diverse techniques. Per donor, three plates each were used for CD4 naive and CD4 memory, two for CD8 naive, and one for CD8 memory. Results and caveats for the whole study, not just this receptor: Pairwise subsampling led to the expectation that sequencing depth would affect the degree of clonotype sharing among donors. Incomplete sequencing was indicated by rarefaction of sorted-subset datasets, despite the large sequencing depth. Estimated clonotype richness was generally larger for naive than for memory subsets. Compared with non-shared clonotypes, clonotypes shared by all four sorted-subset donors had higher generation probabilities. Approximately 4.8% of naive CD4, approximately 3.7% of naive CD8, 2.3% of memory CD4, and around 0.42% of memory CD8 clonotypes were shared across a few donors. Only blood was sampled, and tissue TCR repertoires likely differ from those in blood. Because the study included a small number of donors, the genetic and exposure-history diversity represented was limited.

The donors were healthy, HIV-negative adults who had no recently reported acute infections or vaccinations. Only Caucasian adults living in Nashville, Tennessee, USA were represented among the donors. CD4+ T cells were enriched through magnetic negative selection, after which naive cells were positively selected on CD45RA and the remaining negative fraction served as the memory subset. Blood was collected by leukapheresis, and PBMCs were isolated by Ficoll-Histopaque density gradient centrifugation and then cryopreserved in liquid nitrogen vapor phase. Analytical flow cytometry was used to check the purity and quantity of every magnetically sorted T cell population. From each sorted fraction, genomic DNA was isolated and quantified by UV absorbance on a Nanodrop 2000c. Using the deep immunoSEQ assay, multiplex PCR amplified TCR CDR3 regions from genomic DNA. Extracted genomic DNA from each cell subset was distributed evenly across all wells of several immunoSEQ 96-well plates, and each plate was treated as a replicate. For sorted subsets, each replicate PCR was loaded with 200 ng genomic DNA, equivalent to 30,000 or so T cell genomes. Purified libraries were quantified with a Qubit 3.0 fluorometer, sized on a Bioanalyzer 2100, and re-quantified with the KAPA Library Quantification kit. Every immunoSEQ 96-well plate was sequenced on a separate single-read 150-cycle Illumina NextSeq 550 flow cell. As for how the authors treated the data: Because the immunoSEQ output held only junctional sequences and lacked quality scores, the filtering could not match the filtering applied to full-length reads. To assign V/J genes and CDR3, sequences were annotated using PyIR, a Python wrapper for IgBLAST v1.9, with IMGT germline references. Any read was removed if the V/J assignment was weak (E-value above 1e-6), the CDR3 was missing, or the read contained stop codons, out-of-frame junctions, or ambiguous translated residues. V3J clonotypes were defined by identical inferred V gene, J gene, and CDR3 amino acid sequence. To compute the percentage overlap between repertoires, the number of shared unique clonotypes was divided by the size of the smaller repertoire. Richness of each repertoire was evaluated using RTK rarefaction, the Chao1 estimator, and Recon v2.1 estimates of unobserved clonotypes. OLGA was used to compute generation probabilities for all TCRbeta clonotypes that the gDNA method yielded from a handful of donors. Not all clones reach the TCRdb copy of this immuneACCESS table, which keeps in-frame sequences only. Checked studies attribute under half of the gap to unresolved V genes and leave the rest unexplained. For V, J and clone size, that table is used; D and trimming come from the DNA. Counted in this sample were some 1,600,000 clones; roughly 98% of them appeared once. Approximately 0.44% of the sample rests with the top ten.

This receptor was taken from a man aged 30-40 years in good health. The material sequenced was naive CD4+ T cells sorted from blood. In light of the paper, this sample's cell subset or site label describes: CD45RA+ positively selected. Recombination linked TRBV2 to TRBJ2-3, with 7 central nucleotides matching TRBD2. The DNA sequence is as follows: TGTGCCAGCAGTGATGGAGGGAGGGGCACAGATACGCAGTATTTT. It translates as CASSDGGRGTDTQYF.